These 2 T cell receptor beta chains originate from one sample sequenced in a study of T cell repertoires and Cas9 in healthy adults. Assay: immunoSEQ multiplex PCR; the TCRdb copy retains only in-frame clones and omits some. The sample lists approximately 15,000 clones; around 86% were seen once. Specimen: Tregs (CD4+, CD25+, CD127-, CD137-, CD154-) from PBMCs; culture status not recorded. The source is a human donor in good health.

The chain has TRBV2 and TRBJ2-2; D is perhaps TRBD2 (6 bases). The germline gives CDR1 SNHLY, CDR2 FYNNEI. V was shortened by 6 bases and J by 6 bases, with 11 bases between the two germline ends. CDR3 length equals 13 residues. DNA for the CDR3: TGTGCCAGCAGGGGACTCGGGTCCGGGGAGCTGTTTTTT. This translates into CASRGLGSGELFF.

The genes are TRBV20-1 and TRBJ2-7; no reliable D call. CDR1 and CDR2 from the germline V gene are DFQATT and SNEGSKA (reference sequence). V lost 4 bases, J lost 3 bases, and 7 bases lay in between. The CDR3 is 11 residues long. The CDR3 loop is CSAMTNYEQYF. As DNA, the CDR3 is TGCAGTGCTATGACAAACTACGAGCAGTACTTC.